This T cell receptor (beta chain) was found in a study of blood T cell repertoires in COVID-19 (TCRdb year 2020). For the wider study: Samples covering the acute and convalescent phases of COVID-19 were provided by collaborators in the United States, Italy and Spain. The material from the prospective study consisted of cDNA or gDNA derived from T cells, B-cell-depleted T cells, or PBMCs. Deeply sampled blood TCRbeta repertoires from subjects exposed to, actively infected with, or recovered from COVID-19 were included in the dataset. The repertoires were made available in a free public database intended to serve as a resource for research on the immune response to SARS-CoV-2. The samples were drawn from the first 160 participants of the ongoing ImmuneRACE study and from more than 1,000 subjects provided by 6 global collaborators. Sample metadata almost always included a de-identified subject ID, COVID-19 status, age in years and sex. Where available, HLA class I and class II types were obtained from metadata supplied by the sample provider rather than from assay-based typing. What the authors observed across the whole study: How much clinical and demographic metadata was included differed by source and by participant, and the metadata was provided uncurated.

The germline V gene encodes CDR1 MDHEN and CDR2 SYDVKM. From V the trimming removes 5 bases and from J it removes 8 bases, while the gene matches leave 9 bases of the junction unaccounted for. From its cysteine to its phenylalanine, the CDR3 spans 14 amino acids. Left in the record is the CDR3 DNA by itself, 42 bases read in frame from the first base. Another Seattle source contributed samples from volunteer blood donors who had recovered from COVID-19. Each collaborating institution followed its own protocols to collect whole blood in K2EDTA tubes. For TCRbeta analysis, collaborator samples were shipped as frozen whole blood, as isolated PBMCs, or as DNA extracted from either sample type. The immunoSEQ Assay, a bias-controlled multiplex PCR, was used to amplify TCRbeta CDR3 regions from genomic DNA. For the original study's pipeline: Within the assay, amplification of reference gene primers was used to estimate how many nucleated cells each sample contained. Sequence reads were collapsed and filtered to measure the absolute abundance of every unique TCRbeta CDR3 rearrangement. For each sample, productive Simpson clonality was calculated as the square root of Simpson's diversity index over productive rearrangements. TCRdb mirrors the immuneACCESS table, restricted to in-frame sequences. Some clones are absent from its copies; in checked studies, under half trace to an unresolved V gene, and the reason for the others is unknown. The V and J calls and clone size are taken from that table; D and trimming were inferred from the DNA. The sample includes over 250,000 clones, with approximately 90% observed a single time. Approximately 3.7% of the sample is held by the ten biggest clonotypes.

Details on this clone: Its antigen target is currently unknown. No base qualities exist here, and no much larger clone lies one base off it.

The source is a man aged 55 to 70 who had recovered from COVID-19. Sequencing was performed on peripheral blood. The chain uses TRBV28 and TRBJ1-1; 9 nucleotides in the junction match TRBD1. CDR3 protein: CASSLPRDRDEAFF. The DNA sequence reads TGTGCCAGCAGTCTCCCCAGGGACAGGGACGAAGCTTTCTTT.